Below, 27 T cell receptor beta chains from the same sample are listed, as sequenced in a study of blood T cell repertoires in COVID-19. Measured with immunoSEQ multiplex PCR; TCRdb has only the in-frame clones, and not every one. The sample contains nearly 55,000 clones, around 84% of which appear only once. The specimen sequenced was peripheral blood. These receptors came from a man in his 70s with active COVID-19.

V gene TRBV5-1 combines with J gene TRBJ2-6; 9 bases are shared with TRBD1. Trimming at V came to 4 bases and at J to 4 bases, leaving 6 bases not matched to a gene. The germline CDR1 and CDR2 sequences are SGHRS and YFSETQ. This CDR3 spans 16 amino acids. CDR3 protein: CASSPTGGAGANVLTF. The CDR3 DNA follows: TGCGCCAGCAGCCCCACAGGGGGCGCAGGGGCCAACGTCCTGACTTTC.

This clone was found once. The V and J genes are TRBV6-6 and TRBJ1-5, with TRBD1 as a possible D gene (6 bases). Between the trimmed V and J ends, which lost 0 bases and 5 bases, there was a span of 11 bases. CDR1 is MNHNY and CDR2 is SVGAGI in the germline V gene (reference sequence). This CDR3 is built from 15 residues. Here the CDR3 reads CASSYSGAPDQPQHF. The CDR3 coding sequence is TGTGCCAGCAGTTACTCGGGGGCGCCAGATCAGCCCCAGCATTTT.

The chain joins TRBV5-1 to TRBJ2-5; 9 bases align to TRBD1. Unmatched junction bases numbered 2, after V lost 3 bases and J lost 2 bases. Germline-derived CDR1 and CDR2 are SGHRS and YFSETQ. The CDR3 is 14 amino acids. CDR3 sequence reads: CASSWGTGQETQYF. The CDR3 region has the DNA TGCGCCAGCAGCTGGGGGACAGGGCAAGAGACCCAGTACTTC.

This rearrangement joins TRBV6-5 to TRBJ2-2; 8 bases fit TRBD2. J lost 4 bases, V lost 4 bases, and 5 bases had no gene match. Per the germline V gene, CDR1 is MNHEY and CDR2 is SVGAGI. The CDR3 is 15 amino acids. Here the CDR3 DNA reads TGTGCCAGCAGTTTAATTAGCGGGGCCACCGGGGAGCTGTTTTTT. This codes for CASSLISGATGELFF.

The V and J genes are TRBV19 and TRBJ2-5; D may be TRBD2 (7 bases). Per the germline V gene, CDR1 is LNHDA and CDR2 is SQIVND (reference sequence). The germline V and J ends were trimmed by 6 bases and 5 bases, with 22 bases remaining between them. The CDR3 consists of 16 residues. CDR3 protein: CASSLNRGGKEETQYF. For the CDR3, the DNA is TGTGCCAGTAGCCTTAATAGGGGGGGGAAGGAGGAGACCCAGTACTTC.

The chain uses TRBV29-1 and TRBJ2-3; weak D call: TRBD2 (5 bases). Between the trimmed V and J ends, which lost 8 bases and 3 bases, there was a span of 18 bases. The germline V gene encodes CDR1 SQVTM and CDR2 ANQGSEA. The CDR3 runs to 14 residues. CDR3 sequence: CSLSQRQTTDTQYF. The CDR3 DNA reads as TGCAGCCTGTCCCAGCGGCAGACAACAGATACGCAGTATTTT.

The chain is built from TRBV9 and TRBJ2-5; TRBD2 matches 14 bases. Germline CDR1 and CDR2: SGDLS and YYNGEE. The CDR3 extends over 16 amino acids. Unmatched junction bases numbered 6, after V lost 3 bases and J lost 5 bases. The CDR3 loop reads CASSAGLAGVWETQYF. The CDR3 bases are TGTGCCAGCAGCGCGGGACTAGCGGGGGTCTGGGAGACCCAGTACTTC.

The chain combines TRBV3-1 (or the pseudogene TRBV3-2) with TRBJ1-2; perhaps TRBD1 as D (5 bases). CDR1 is LGHDT, CDR2 YNNKEL, per germline (reference sequence). V lost 1 base and J lost 2, with 5 bases in between. The CDR3 consists of 13 residues. The CDR3 region has the DNA TGTGCCAGCAGCCAAGGGACAAACTATGGCTACACCTTC. This gives the protein CASSQGTNYGYTF.

This chain links TRBV10-3 with TRBJ2-7; D remains unclear. Germline-derived CDR1 and CDR2 are ENHRY and SYGVKD. The CDR3 is made up of 13 amino acids. Trimming took off 4 bases at V and 2 bases at J, with 9 bases between the two ends. The CDR3 DNA reads TGTGCCATCAGTGGTCAGATAACCTACGAGCAGTACTTC. Protein: CAISGQITYEQYF.

In its sample, this clone was seen a few times. The V call is TRBV5-4, the J call TRBJ2-3, with D possibly TRBD2 on 6 matching bases. The CDR3 totals 15 residues. Germline V gene data show CDR1 as SGHNT and CDR2 as YYREEE (reference sequence). The V and J ends lost 4 bases and 0 bases respectively, with 12 bases between them. In DNA form, the CDR3 reads TGTGCCAGCAGCCGGGACTTTACTAGCACAGATACGCAGTATTTT. This sequence encodes CASSRDFTSTDTQYF.

The gene calls are TRBV7-3 and TRBJ2-5; D is perhaps TRBD2 (5 bases). This CDR3 contains 14 residues. Trimming pared 3 bases from V and 1 base from J, leaving 9 bases between. CDR1 and CDR2 (germline): SGHTA, FQGTGA. The DNA for the CDR3 is TGTGCCAGCAGCTTGGGCGGGTCCCAAGAGACCCAGTACTTC. Translated: CASSLGGSQETQYF.

The chain employs TRBV5-1 and TRBJ1-1, with a possible D match to TRBD1 (6 bases). V dropped 0 bases and J dropped 3 bases, with 15 bases sitting between them. Germline loops: CDR1 SGHRS, CDR2 YFSETQ. The CDR3 runs 16 residues. CDR3 loop: CASSLVTPGADTEAFF. In nucleotides, the CDR3 is TGCGCCAGCAGCTTGGTAACACCAGGGGCGGACACTGAAGCTTTCTTT.

The chain couples TRBV4-3 to TRBJ2-2; TRBD1 might be the D (6 bases). Trimming shortened V by 4 bases and J by 4 bases, and 10 bases separated the two germline ends. CDR3 size: 14 residues. CDR1 and CDR2 (germline): LGHNA, YSLEER. CDR3 nucleotide sequence: TGCGCCAGCAGCCGCGAACAGGGCACCGGGGAGCTGTTTTTT. Translation gives CASSREQGTGELFF.

As concerns this clone: Distinct nucleotide sequences in the sample also encode this CDR3. The gene calls are TRBV4-1 and TRBJ2-3, with no clear D. The CDR3 runs to 15 residues. Germline CDR1 and CDR2: MGHRA and YSYEKL. V was clipped by 0 bases and J by 0 bases, with 7 bases between them. CDR3 DNA: TGCGCCAGCAGCCAAGATCTAGGAAGCACAGATACGCAGTATTTT. Amino acids: CASSQDLGSTDTQYF.

V gene TRBV7-2 combines with J gene TRBJ1-5, with D possibly TRBD1 on 6 matching bases. V lost 5 bases to trimming and J lost 5 bases, with 13 bases between them. This CDR3 contains 14 residues. Per germline, CDR1 SGHTA and CDR2 FQGNSA. In DNA, the CDR3 is TGTGCCAGCAGCCGTCCAGGGGTTTATCAGCCCCAGCATTTT. Translated, it gives CASSRPGVYQPQHF.

The rearrangement uses TRBV5-6 and TRBJ2-5; TRBD1 matches at 7 bases. Germline V lookup: CDR1 SGHDT, CDR2 YYEEEE. The ends lost 4 bases at V and 4 bases at J; junction bases unmatched: 13. The CDR3 runs 16 residues. As DNA, the CDR3 is TGTGCCAGCAGCGGGACAACAGGGGTTTGGGGAGAGACCCAGTACTTC. As protein: CASSGTTGVWGETQYF.

This chain joins TRBV20-1 and TRBJ1-1, with D hard to call. V was trimmed by 3 bases and J by 1 base, leaving 12 bases between them. This CDR3 is 14 amino acids long. The germline V gene encodes CDR1 DFQATT and CDR2 SNEGSKA (reference sequence). The CDR3 protein is CSASLAVTNTEAFF. In DNA, the CDR3 is TGCAGTGCTAGTCTGGCAGTTACGAACACTGAAGCTTTCTTT.

This chain joins TRBV6-2 or TRBV6-3 and TRBJ1-2; D may be TRBD1 (5 bases). The CDR3 covers 12 residues. Trimming cost V 4 bases and J 5 bases, with 8 bases left between them. Looked up from germline, CDR1 is MNHEY and CDR2 is SVGEGT. For the CDR3, the DNA is TGTGCCAGCAGTTCTGACAGTTATGGCTACACCTTC. Translating it yields CASSSDSYGYTF.

V gene TRBV20-1 combines with J gene TRBJ2-7; the D gene is possibly TRBD2 (5 bases). V lost 6 bases and J lost 6, with 12 bases in between. The CDR3 has 11 residues. Germline V lookup: CDR1 DFQATT, CDR2 SNEGSKA (reference sequence). The CDR3 spells CSASTSVEQYF. The CDR3 region has the DNA TGCAGTGCAAGCACTAGTGTCGAGCAGTACTTC.

Only one count was recorded for this clone. The rearrangement joins TRBV6-2 or TRBV6-3 to TRBJ1-6, with TRBD1 matching 7 bases. CDR3 length: 14 residues. Unmatched junction bases numbered 7, after V lost 4 bases and J lost 10 bases. Germline assignment: CDR1 MNHEY and CDR2 SVGEGT. The chain's CDR3 is CASSFDRARSPLHF. The CDR3, as DNA: TGTGCCAGCAGTTTCGACAGGGCCCGGTCACCCCTCCACTTT.

The rearrangement joins TRBV6-5 to TRBJ1-4, with TRBD1 matching 7 bases. V dropped 4 bases and J dropped 7; count of bases not matched to a gene: 9. CDR1 and CDR2 (germline): MNHEY, SVGAGI. CDR3 size: 15 residues. Here the CDR3 DNA reads TGTGCCAGCAGTTCCCCGAGACAGGGCGTTGAAAAACTGTTTTTT. Its translation: CASSSPRQGVEKLFF.

CDR3 in DNA: TGCAGTGCTAGTATACAGGGGGTAAGGAATTCACCCCTCCACTTT. It is translated as CSASIQGVRNSPLHF. The chain links TRBV20-1 to TRBJ1-6; 8 bases are a match to TRBD1. This CDR3 spans 15 amino acids. V dropped 3 bases and J dropped 7; count of bases not matched to a gene: 8. Per germline, CDR1 DFQATT and CDR2 SNEGSKA (reference sequence).

The chain combines TRBV19 with TRBJ1-5, with 8 bases lining up with TRBD1. Trimming removed 8 bases from V and 7 bases from J; junction bases left unmatched: 10. The CDR3 has 14 amino acids. Germline V gene data show CDR1 as LNHDA and CDR2 as SQIVND (reference sequence). The CDR3 is CASSPDRARQPQHF. Here the CDR3 DNA reads TGTGCCAGTTCCCCGGACAGGGCCCGGCAGCCCCAGCATTTT.

The chain uses TRBV27 and TRBJ1-6, with 9 bases that match TRBD1. Germline loops: CDR1 MNHEY, CDR2 SMNVEV (reference sequence). This CDR3 is built from 14 residues. The junction had 1 base not matched to a gene; V was cut back by 5 bases and J by 5 bases. CDR3 nucleotides: TGTGCCAGCAGTGACAGGGGGAATAATTCACCCCTCCACTTT. Its protein is CASSDRGNNSPLHF.

This chain connects TRBV7-8 to TRBJ1-4; weak D call: TRBD1 (6 bases). V lost 1 base, J lost 5 bases, and 14 bases lay in between. Germline CDR1 SGHVS, CDR2 FQNEAQ. The CDR3 consists of 16 residues. The CDR3, as DNA: TGTGCCAGCAGCTTAGAACAGGGACGAGGGAATGAAAAACTGTTTTTT. Residues: CASSLEQGRGNEKLFF.

This clone was counted a single time. V usage is TRBV5-1 and J usage is TRBJ2-3; weak D call: TRBD2 (5 bases). This CDR3 is built from 15 residues. V was clipped by 5 bases and J by 2 bases, with 15 bases between them. Per germline, CDR1 SGHRS and CDR2 YFSETQ. The chain's CDR3 is CASSLPGGNTDTQYF. The CDR3 bases are TGCGCCAGCAGTCTGCCTGGAGGTAACACAGATACGCAGTATTTT.

The rearrangement joins TRBV24-1 to TRBJ2-3, with 13 bases matching TRBD2. The CDR3 is 20 amino acids. CDR1 is KGHDR, CDR2 SFDVKD, per germline. Unmatched junction bases numbered 17, after V lost 1 base and J lost 8 bases. CDR3 sequence reads: CATSDFSTGLAGRTIGTQYF. In DNA form, the CDR3 reads TGTGCCACCAGTGATTTTTCTACGGGACTAGCGGGGCGCACTATAGGTACGCAGTATTTT.